A selection of T cell receptor beta chains follows, all from one sample in a study of cytomegalovirus exposure and HLA in healthy donors. The table came from immunoSEQ multiplex PCR; TCRdb's copy has only in-frame clones and leaves some out. The sample consists of 100,000 to 150,000 clones, around 76% of them appearing once. Input material: PBMCs. All receptors come from a man aged 60 to 69 in good health and CMV-seropositive. Each CDR3 is given with its conserved first and last residue. A D gene is named only where the DNA matches it firmly.

TRBD1	TRBV2	TRBJ2-5	CASSPQGAGETQYF
TRBD1	TRBV2	TRBJ1-4	CASSPGQGGEKLFF
.	TRBV27	TRBJ2-3	CASSPASPDTQYF
TRBD1	TRBV4-1	TRBJ1-5	CASSQGDRVQPQHF
TRBD2	TRBV11-3	TRBJ2-1	CASSSSGGREQFF
TRBD2	TRBV7-3	TRBJ2-1	CASSASRLAGGHNEQFF
.	TRBV6-5	TRBJ1-5	CASRPDRNQPQHF
.	TRBV11-2	TRBJ2-7	CASSLIQGRAYEQYF
.	TRBV29-1	TRBJ1-1	CSAETSTVEAFF
TRBD1	TRBV5-8	TRBJ2-5	CASSTPTGVWETQYF
.	TRBV6-4	TRBJ2-2	CASSDQTGANTGELFF
.	TRBV6-4	TRBJ1-1	CASSPHGWNTEAFF